There are a few counts of the clone carrying this T cell receptor beta chain. What it binds is not known. Method: immunoSEQ multiplex PCR; TCRdb's copy keeps in-frame clones and lacks some. The sample consists of under 40,000 clones, roughly 87% of them appearing once. As for time point: peripheral blood 6 weeks after treatment start. CDR3 length: 15 residues. The germline V and J ends were trimmed by 2 bases and 6 bases, with 18 bases remaining between them. CDR1 and CDR2 from the germline V gene are SGHNT and YYREEE (reference sequence). The data stem from a study of PD-L1 blockade in urothelial cancer. Study observations and caveats: Larger 3-week expansion of tumor-associated blood clones was seen in durable-benefit patients.

The specimen comprised PBMCs, sampled around atezolizumab (anti-PD-L1) treatment. The V call is TRBV5-4, the J call TRBJ2-7, with D possibly being TRBD1 (5 bases). This receptor was identified in a man older than 75 with urothelial cancer. CDR3 coding DNA: TGTGCCAGCAGCTTTCAGGGCCTCCTGGGTGGCGAGCAGTACTTC. Translation gives CASSFQGLLGGEQYF. Full variable domain (rest looked up from reference TRBV5-4 and TRBJ2-7): ETGVTQSPTHLIKTRGQQVTLRCSSQSGHNTVSWYQQALGQGPQFIFQYYREEENGRGNFPPRFSGLQFPNYSSELNVNALELDDSALYLCASSFQGLLGGEQYFGPGTRLTVT.